This T cell receptor beta chain was profiled in a study of OX40 agonist ivuxolimab in advanced cancers. The wider study: Treatment received earlier with anti-PD-1, anti-PD-L1 or anti-CTLA-4 agents was allowed, and less than 45% had some.

The table came from immunoSEQ multiplex PCR; TCRdb's copy has only in-frame clones and leaves some out. In the table there are about 46,000 clones, around nine tenths of which are singletons. Study-level results: Some patients who did not respond also had low normalized T-cell clonal expansion. Compared with CD4+, CD8+ T cells on average had more expanded clones.

Germline V gene data show CDR1 as SEHNR and CDR2 as FQNEAQ (reference sequence). The CDR3 sequence is 14 residues long. V gave up 5 bases and J gave up 5 bases; unmatched junction bases: 8. Details on this clone: Its antigen is currently unknown.

Samples were taken at baseline and on day 1 of cycles 4 and 7. This rearrangement joins TRBV7-9 to TRBJ2-5; 7 nucleotides match TRBD1. Specimen: CD4+ or CD8+ T cells sorted from blood, collected in a trial of the OX40 agonist ivuxolimab. The sequence derives from an adult with an advanced solid tumor such as melanoma, head and neck, liver or kidney cancer. For the CDR3, the DNA is TGTGCCAGCAGCCCGAGACAGGGTTGGGAGACCCAGTACTTC. Protein product: CASSPRQGWETQYF.